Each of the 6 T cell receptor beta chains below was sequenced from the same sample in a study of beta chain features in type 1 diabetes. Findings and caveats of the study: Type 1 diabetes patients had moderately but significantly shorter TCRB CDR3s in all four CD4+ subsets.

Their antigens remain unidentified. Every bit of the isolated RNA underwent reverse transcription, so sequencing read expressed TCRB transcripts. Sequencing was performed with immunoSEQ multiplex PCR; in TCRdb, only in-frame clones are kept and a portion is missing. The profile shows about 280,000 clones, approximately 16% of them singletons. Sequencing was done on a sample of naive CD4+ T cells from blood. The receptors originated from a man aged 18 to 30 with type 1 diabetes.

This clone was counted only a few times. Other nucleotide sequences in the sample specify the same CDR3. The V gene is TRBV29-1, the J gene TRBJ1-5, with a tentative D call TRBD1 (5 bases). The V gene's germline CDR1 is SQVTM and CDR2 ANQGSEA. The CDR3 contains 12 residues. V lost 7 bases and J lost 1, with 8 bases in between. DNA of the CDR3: TGCAGCGCCGGGGGGAGCAATCAGCCCCAGCATTTT. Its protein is CSAGGSNQPQHF.

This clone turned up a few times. CDR3 protein: CASSLVGQDTEAFF. The CDR3 DNA reads TGCGCCAGCAGCTTGGTTGGACAAGACACTGAAGCTTTCTTT. V and J are TRBV5-1 and TRBJ1-1; tentatively, D is TRBD1 (5 bases). CDR3 length: 14 residues. The germline gives CDR1 SGHRS, CDR2 YFSETQ. V lost 0 bases to trimming and J lost 3 bases, with 9 bases between them.

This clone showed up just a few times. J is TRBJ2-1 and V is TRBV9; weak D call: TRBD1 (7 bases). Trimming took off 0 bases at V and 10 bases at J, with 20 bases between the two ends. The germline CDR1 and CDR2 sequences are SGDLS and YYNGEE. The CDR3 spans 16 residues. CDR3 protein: CASSVGRGAVQGEQFF. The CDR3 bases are TGTGCCAGCAGCGTAGGGAGGGGGGCGGTACAGGGGGAGCAGTTCTTC.

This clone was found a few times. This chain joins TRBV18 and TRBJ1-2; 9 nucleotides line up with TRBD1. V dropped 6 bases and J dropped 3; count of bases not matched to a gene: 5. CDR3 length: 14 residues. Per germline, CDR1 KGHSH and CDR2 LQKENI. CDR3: CASSYRGQDYGYTF. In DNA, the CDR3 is TGTGCCAGCTCGTACAGGGGGCAAGACTATGGCTACACCTTC.

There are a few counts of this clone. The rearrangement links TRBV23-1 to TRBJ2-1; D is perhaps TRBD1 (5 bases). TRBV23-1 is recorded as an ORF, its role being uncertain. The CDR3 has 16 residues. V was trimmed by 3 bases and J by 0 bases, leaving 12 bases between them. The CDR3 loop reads CASSHFDSSSYNEQFF. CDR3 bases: TGCGCCAGCAGTCATTTTGACAGCAGCTCCTACAATGAGCAGTTCTTC.

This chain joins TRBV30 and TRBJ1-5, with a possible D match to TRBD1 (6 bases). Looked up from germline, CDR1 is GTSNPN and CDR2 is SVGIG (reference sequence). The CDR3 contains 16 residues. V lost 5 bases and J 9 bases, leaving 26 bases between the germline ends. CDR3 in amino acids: CAWCRPDRQGNRPQHF. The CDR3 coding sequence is TGTGCCTGGTGCCGCCCTGACAGGCAAGGTAATAGGCCCCAGCATTTT.